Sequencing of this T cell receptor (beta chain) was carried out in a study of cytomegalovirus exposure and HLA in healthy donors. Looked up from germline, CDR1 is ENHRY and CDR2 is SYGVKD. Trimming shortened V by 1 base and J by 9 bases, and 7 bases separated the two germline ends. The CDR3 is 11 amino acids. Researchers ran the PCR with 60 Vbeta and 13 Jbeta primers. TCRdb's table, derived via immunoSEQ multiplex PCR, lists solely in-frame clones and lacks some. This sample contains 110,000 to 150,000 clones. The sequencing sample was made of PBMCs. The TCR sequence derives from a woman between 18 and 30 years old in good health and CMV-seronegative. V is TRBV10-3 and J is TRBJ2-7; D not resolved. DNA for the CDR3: TGTGCCATCAGTGAGTTTGAGGTGCAGTACTTC. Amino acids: CAISEFEVQYF.